The sequence of this T cell receptor beta chain was determined in a study of blood T cell repertoires in COVID-19 (dated by TCRdb to 2018 to 2021). Regarding the research as a whole: Collaborator samples came from the United States, Italy and Spain and covered acute and convalescent phases of COVID-19. The material from the prospective study consisted of cDNA or gDNA derived from T cells, B-cell-depleted T cells, or PBMCs. The dataset comprised deeply sampled blood TCRbeta repertoires from subjects exposed to, actively infected with, or recovered from COVID-19. The repertoires were released in a freely available public database intended as a resource for research on the immune response to SARS-CoV-2. Samples were obtained from the ongoing ImmuneRACE study (first 160 participants) and from some 1,300 subjects provided by 6 global collaborators. A de-identified subject ID, COVID-19 status, age in years and sex were almost always included in the sample metadata. Where available, HLA class I and class II types were taken from metadata supplied by the sample provider and were not determined by assay-based typing. On the study overall, not on this receptor specifically: How much clinical and demographic metadata was included differed by source and by participant, and the metadata was provided uncurated.

V ends up 1 base short and J 5 bases short, with an unmatched junction base count of 1. The CDR3 sequence holds 15 residues, the cysteine and phenylalanine included. Of the read, only the CDR3 DNA is kept; its 45 bases are in frame from base 1. The germline V gene provides CDR1 LGHNA and CDR2 YSLEER. Whole blood was collected in K2EDTA tubes by collaborating institutions according to the institutions' own protocols. Collaborator samples were shipped for TCRbeta analysis as frozen whole blood, isolated PBMCs, or DNA extracted from either sample type. As for this clone: Its recognized antigen is unknown. No clone much larger than this one lies a single base away; base qualities are absent.

The immunoSEQ Assay, a bias-controlled multiplex PCR, was used to amplify TCRbeta CDR3 regions from genomic DNA. Per the authors' processing: The number of nucleated cells in each sample was estimated by amplification of reference gene primers within the assay. Sequence reads were collapsed and filtered to measure the absolute abundance of every unique TCRbeta CDR3 rearrangement. For each sample, productive Simpson clonality was calculated by taking the square root of Simpson's diversity index across productive rearrangements. This immuneACCESS table, as held by TCRdb, lists in-frame sequences with V and J called but not all clones. Of the missing ones, under half trace to an unresolved V gene in checked studies; the others have no known cause. V, J and clone size reflect that table, while D and trimming were determined from the DNA. This sample is represented by roughly 90,000 clones; 90% of them were singletons. Together, the top ten hold less than 2% of the sample.

The specimen was peripheral blood. The receptor comes from a human donor with active COVID-19. The donor label of this sample is uncertain. The chain joins TRBV4-3 to TRBJ2-1; TRBD2 agrees with 11 junctional bases. The CDR3 sequence is CASSQVLAGDNEQFF. The nucleotide sequence is TGCGCCAGCAGCCAAGTACTAGCGGGGGACAATGAGCAGTTCTTC.